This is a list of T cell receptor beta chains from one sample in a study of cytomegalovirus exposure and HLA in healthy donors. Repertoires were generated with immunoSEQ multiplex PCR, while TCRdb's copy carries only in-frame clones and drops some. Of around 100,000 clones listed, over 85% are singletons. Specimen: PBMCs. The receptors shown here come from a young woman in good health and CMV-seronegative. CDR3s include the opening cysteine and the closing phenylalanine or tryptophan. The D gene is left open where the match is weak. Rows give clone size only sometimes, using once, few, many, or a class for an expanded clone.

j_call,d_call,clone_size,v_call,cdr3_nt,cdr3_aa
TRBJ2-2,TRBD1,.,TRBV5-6,TGTGCCAGCAGCATGAGGACAGGGGTAGGAACCGGGGAGCTGTTTTTT,CASSMRTGVGTGELFF
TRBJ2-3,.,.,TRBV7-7,TGTGCTAGCAGCTCCGGGGTTGGGAGCACAGATACGCAGTATTTT,CASSSGVGSTDTQYF
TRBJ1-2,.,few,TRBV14,TGTGCCAGCAGCCAAGATCATAGTACAGTGTATGGCTACACCTTC,CASSQDHSTVYGYTF
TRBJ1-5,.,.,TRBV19,TGTGCCAGTAGTATGACCCCTCAGGGAAGCAATCAGCCCCAGCATTTT,CASSMTPQGSNQPQHF
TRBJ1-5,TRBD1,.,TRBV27,TGTGCCAGCAGCCGACAGGGGGCAGGCAATCAGCCCCAGCATTTT,CASSRQGAGNQPQHF
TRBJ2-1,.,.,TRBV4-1,TGCGCCAGCAGCCATTCGAAGGGGTCCTCCTACAATGAGCAGTTCTTC,CASSHSKGSSYNEQFF
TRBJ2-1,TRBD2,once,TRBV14,TGTGCCAGCAGCCAAGGGACGCAGACTAGCGCCCTGCGAGGTGAGCAGTTCTTC,CASSQGTQTSALRGEQFF
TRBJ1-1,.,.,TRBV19,TGTGCCAGTAGTCTGACAGTGATGAACACTGAAGCTTTCTTT,CASSLTVMNTEAFF
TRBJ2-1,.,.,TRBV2,TGTGCCAGCACCCCGCGAGACGACAGGCCCATTTACAATGAGCAGTTCTTC,CASTPRDDRPIYNEQFF
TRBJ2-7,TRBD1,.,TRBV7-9,TGTGCCAGCAGCTTAGGAGTGGGCAGGGGGAACTCCTACGAGCAGTACTTC,CASSLGVGRGNSYEQYF
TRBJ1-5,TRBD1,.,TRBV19,TGTGCCAGTACCGAGGACAGGGTCAACAATCAGCCCCAGCATTTT,CASTEDRVNNQPQHF
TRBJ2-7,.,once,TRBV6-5,TGTGCCAGCAGTTACTCGGAGACAGAAAGCTACGAGCAGTACTTC,CASSYSETESYEQYF
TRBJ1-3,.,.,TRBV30,TGTGCCTGGACTGACAGCGGGAACACCATATATTTT,CAWTDSGNTIYF
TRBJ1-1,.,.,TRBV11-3,TGTGCCAGCAGCTTAGAGCGATGGACTGAAGCTTTCTTT,CASSLERWTEAFF
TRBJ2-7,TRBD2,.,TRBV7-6,TGTGCCAGCAGCTTAGAGGCCCAGCGGGGAGACTACGAGCAGTACTTC,CASSLEAQRGDYEQYF
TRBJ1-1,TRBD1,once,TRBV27,TGTGCCAGCAGTATTAAAACGGGACAGCTTGAAGCTTTCTTT,CASSIKTGQLEAFF
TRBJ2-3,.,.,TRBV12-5,TGTGCTAGTGGTTTGTACGGTGACGGGGACACAGATACGCAGTATTTT,CASGLYGDGDTDTQYF
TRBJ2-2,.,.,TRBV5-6,TGTGCCAGCAGCTTGGGGGAGACCCTTATCACCGGGGAGCTGTTTTTT,CASSLGETLITGELFF
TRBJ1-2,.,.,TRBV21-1,TGTGCCAGCAAACTTCCCGGGGTTCTCTATGGCTACACCTTC,CASKLPGVLYGYTF
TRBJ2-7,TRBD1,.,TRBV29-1,TGCAGCGTTGAACGGACAGGGGGCATCGAGCAGTACTTC,CSVERTGGIEQYF
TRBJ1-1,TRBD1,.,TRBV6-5,TGTGCCAGCAGTGCCGGACAGGGGGGCACTGAAGCTTTCTTT,CASSAGQGGTEAFF
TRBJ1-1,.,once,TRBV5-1,TGCGCCAGCAGCCTCACAGGGTCGCCTGAAGCTTTCTTT,CASSLTGSPEAFF
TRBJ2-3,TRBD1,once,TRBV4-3,TGCGCCAGCAGCCAAGCTTGGGGGACAGGGAGTATTAAGGCAGATACGCAGTATTTT,CASSQAWGTGSIKADTQYF
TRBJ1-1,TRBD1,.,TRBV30,TGTGCCTGGAGTGTAGGACAGGGGGCTGAAGCTTTCTTT,CAWSVGQGAEAFF
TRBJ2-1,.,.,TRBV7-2,TGTGCCAGCAGCTTAGGGGTGGGGCGAGAAACCAATGAGCAGTTCTTC,CASSLGVGRETNEQFF
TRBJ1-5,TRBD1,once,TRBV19,TGTGCCAGTAGCACCGGGACAGGTGAGGGGCTATATGGCAATCAGCCCCAGCATTTT,CASSTGTGEGLYGNQPQHF
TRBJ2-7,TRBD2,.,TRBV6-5,TGTGCCAGCAGTTACGCGCTAGCGGGGTCCTACGAGCAGTACTTC,CASSYALAGSYEQYF
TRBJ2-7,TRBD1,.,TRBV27,TGTGCCAGCAGAGAAGGGACAGTATCATACGAGCAGTACTTC,CASREGTVSYEQYF
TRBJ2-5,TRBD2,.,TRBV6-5,TGTGCCACCTCACTAGCGGGAGGGCTCGAGGGAAACTTC,CATSLAGGLEGNF
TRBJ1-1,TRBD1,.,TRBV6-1,TGTGCCAGCAGTGAACTCGGAGGGGGCGAATCCTTT,CASSELGGGESF
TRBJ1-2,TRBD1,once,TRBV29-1,TGCAGCGGGGGACAGGGTGATGTCTATGGCTACACCTTC,CSGGQGDVYGYTF
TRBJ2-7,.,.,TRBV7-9,TGTGCCAGCAGCTGGCATGAGGGGCGGGGAGAGCAGTACTTC,CASSWHEGRGEQYF
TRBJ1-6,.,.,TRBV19,TGTGCCAGTAGTTTCGGACGGGAGTATAATTCACCCCTCCACTTT,CASSFGREYNSPLHF
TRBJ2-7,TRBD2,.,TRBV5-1,TGCGCCAGCAGGCCTGGGACTAGGGTGGGGAGCGAGCAGTACTTC,CASRPGTRVGSEQYF
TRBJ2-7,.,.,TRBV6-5,TGTGCCAGCAGTGCACAGGGTAACGAGCAGTACTTC,CASSAQGNEQYF
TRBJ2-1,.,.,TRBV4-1,TGCGCCAGCAGCCACGTGGGCAGGGGTTCCTACAATGAGCAGTTCTTC,CASSHVGRGSYNEQFF
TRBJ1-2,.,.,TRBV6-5,TGTGCCAGCAGTTACTCCTTACTACAGGGCTATGGCTACACCTTC,CASSYSLLQGYGYTF
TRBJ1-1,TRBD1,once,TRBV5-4,TGTGCCAGCAGTTATCCGGGACAGACTGAAGCTTTCTTT,CASSYPGQTEAFF
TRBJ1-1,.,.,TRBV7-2,TGTGCCAGCAGCATCCATGGGGGCAGGTTCATGAACACTGAAGCTTTCTTT,CASSIHGGRFMNTEAFF